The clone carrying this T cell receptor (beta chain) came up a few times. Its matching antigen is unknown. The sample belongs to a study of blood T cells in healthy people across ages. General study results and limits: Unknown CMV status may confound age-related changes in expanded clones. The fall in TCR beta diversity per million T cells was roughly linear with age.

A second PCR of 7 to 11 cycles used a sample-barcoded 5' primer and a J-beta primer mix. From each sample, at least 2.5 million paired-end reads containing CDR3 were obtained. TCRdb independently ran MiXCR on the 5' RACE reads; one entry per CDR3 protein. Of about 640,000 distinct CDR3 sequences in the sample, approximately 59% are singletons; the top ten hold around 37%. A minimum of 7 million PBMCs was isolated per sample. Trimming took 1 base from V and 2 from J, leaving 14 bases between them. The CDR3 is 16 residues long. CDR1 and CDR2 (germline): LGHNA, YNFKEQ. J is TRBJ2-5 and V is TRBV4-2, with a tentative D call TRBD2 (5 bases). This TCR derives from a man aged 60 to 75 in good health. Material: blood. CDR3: CASSQAAAREQETQYF. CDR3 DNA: TGTGCCAGCAGCCAAGCGGCGGCACGGGAACAAGAGACCCAGTACTTC.